Listed below are T cell receptor beta chains from one sample, sequenced in a study of siplizumab effects on memory and regulatory T cells. Repertoires were generated with immunoSEQ multiplex PCR, while TCRdb's copy carries only in-frame clones and drops some. Among over 35,000 clones, 89% were seen once, and the ten largest hold 0.25%. Material: naive CD4+ T cells sorted from blood. These TCRs come from a human donor in good health. Each CDR3 is given with its conserved first and last residue. The order of the fields is V gene, D gene, J gene, clone size, CDR3 protein, CDR3 DNA. A D gene is named only where the DNA matches it firmly. Clone sizes are given selectively: once, few, many, or a class where the clone is expanded.

v_gene: TRBV6-1
d_gene: .
j_gene: TRBJ2-4
abundance: .
CDR3aa: CASSEGGSGWAKNIQYF
CDR3nt: TGTGCCAGCAGTGAAGGGGGGTCGGGGTGGGCCAAAAACATTCAGTACTTC

v_gene: TRBV7-3
d_gene: .
j_gene: TRBJ2-3
abundance: .
CDR3aa: CASSLDAGSDTQYF
CDR3nt: TGTGCCAGCAGCTTAGATGCGGGGTCAGATACGCAGTATTTT

v_gene: TRBV5-1
d_gene: TRBD1
j_gene: TRBJ1-4
abundance: .
CDR3aa: CASSPGQGNEKLFF
CDR3nt: TGCGCCAGCAGTCCGGGACAGGGGAATGAAAAACTGTTTTTT

v_gene: TRBV19
d_gene: .
j_gene: TRBJ2-3
abundance: .
CDR3aa: CASSPPRGTDTQYF
CDR3nt: TGTGCCAGTAGTCCCCCTAGGGGCACAGATACGCAGTATTTT

v_gene: TRBV6-5
d_gene: .
j_gene: TRBJ2-3
abundance: .
CDR3aa: CASSRDFSTDTQYF
CDR3nt: TGTGCCAGCAGCCGGGACTTCAGCACAGATACGCAGTATTTT

v_gene: TRBV27
d_gene: TRBD1
j_gene: TRBJ2-7
abundance: once
CDR3aa: CASRKPGQSYEQYF
CDR3nt: TGTGCCAGCAGGAAGCCGGGACAGTCCTACGAGCAGTACTTC

v_gene: TRBV6-1
d_gene: .
j_gene: TRBJ2-5
abundance: .
CDR3aa: CASSLRGFETQYF
CDR3nt: TGTGCCAGCAGTCTAAGGGGATTCGAGACCCAGTACTTC

v_gene: TRBV6-5
d_gene: .
j_gene: TRBJ2-7
abundance: .
CDR3aa: CASSARRGSYEQYF
CDR3nt: TGTGCCAGCAGTGCCCGCCGGGGATCCTACGAGCAGTACTTC

v_gene: TRBV9
d_gene: TRBD2
j_gene: TRBJ2-1
abundance: .
CDR3aa: CASSVEVSGYNEQFF
CDR3nt: TGTGCCAGCAGCGTAGAAGTTAGCGGGTACAATGAGCAGTTCTTC

v_gene: TRBV5-1
d_gene: .
j_gene: TRBJ1-6
abundance: once
CDR3aa: CASSSQVSPGGSPLHF
CDR3nt: TGCGCCAGCAGCTCTCAGGTTTCCCCCGGTGGGTCACCCCTCCACTTT

v_gene: TRBV2
d_gene: TRBD1
j_gene: TRBJ2-3
abundance: .
CDR3aa: CASLSDRGVVGTQYF
CDR3nt: TGTGCCAGCTTGAGTGACAGGGGGGTCGTTGGTACGCAGTATTTT

v_gene: TRBV10-2
d_gene: .
j_gene: TRBJ2-7
abundance: once
CDR3aa: CASRSSRLYEQYF
CDR3nt: TGCGCCAGCAGATCTAGCCGACTCTACGAGCAGTACTTC

v_gene: TRBV5-7
d_gene: .
j_gene: TRBJ1-5
abundance: once
CDR3aa: CASSPREEDSNQPQHF
CDR3nt: TGTGCCAGCAGCCCAAGAGAGGAAGACAGCAATCAGCCCCAGCATTTT

v_gene: TRBV2
d_gene: .
j_gene: TRBJ1-5
abundance: .
CDR3aa: CASSESGFSQPQHF
CDR3nt: TGTGCCAGCAGTGAATCTGGGTTTTCGCAGCCCCAGCATTTT

v_gene: TRBV19
d_gene: .
j_gene: TRBJ1-4
abundance: .
CDR3aa: CASSTDSHGATNEKLFF
CDR3nt: TGTGCCAGTAGTACGGACAGCCACGGTGCAACTAATGAAAAACTGTTTTTT

v_gene: TRBV6-4
d_gene: TRBD1
j_gene: TRBJ1-2
abundance: .
CDR3aa: CASSDHQGVAGYTF
CDR3nt: TGTGCCAGCAGCGACCATCAGGGGGTTGCTGGCTACACCTTC

v_gene: TRBV7-9
d_gene: TRBD1
j_gene: TRBJ2-1
abundance: .
CDR3aa: CASSQGAVNEQFF
CDR3nt: TGTGCCAGCAGCCAGGGGGCAGTCAATGAGCAGTTCTTC

v_gene: TRBV29-1
d_gene: .
j_gene: TRBJ1-1
abundance: .
CDR3aa: CSVWQTLSTEAFF
CDR3nt: TGCAGCGTTTGGCAAACCCTGAGCACTGAAGCTTTCTTT

v_gene: TRBV9
d_gene: .
j_gene: TRBJ2-3
abundance: .
CDR3aa: CASSVVEDTQYF
CDR3nt: TGTGCCAGCAGCGTAGTGGAGGATACGCAGTATTTT

v_gene: TRBV18
d_gene: .
j_gene: TRBJ2-5
abundance: .
CDR3aa: CASSPPGVETQYF
CDR3nt: TGTGCCAGCTCACCACCGGGGGTCGAGACCCAGTACTTC

v_gene: TRBV7-9
d_gene: .
j_gene: TRBJ2-2
abundance: .
CDR3aa: CASSLQGSGELFF
CDR3nt: TGTGCCAGCAGCTTACAGGGGAGCGGGGAGCTGTTTTTT

v_gene: TRBV7-9
d_gene: TRBD1
j_gene: TRBJ1-4
abundance: few
CDR3aa: CASSLGDRKPEKLFF
CDR3nt: TGTGCCAGCAGCTTAGGGGACAGAAAACCTGAAAAACTGTTTTTT

v_gene: TRBV5-5
d_gene: .
j_gene: TRBJ1-5
abundance: .
CDR3aa: CASSLMAGGGQPQHF
CDR3nt: TGTGCCAGCAGCTTGATGGCGGGGGGCGGTCAGCCCCAGCATTTT

v_gene: TRBV19
d_gene: .
j_gene: TRBJ2-5
abundance: .
CDR3aa: CASSLEWPETQYF
CDR3nt: TGTGCCAGTAGTTTGGAGTGGCCAGAGACCCAGTACTTC

v_gene: TRBV5-1
d_gene: .
j_gene: TRBJ1-1
abundance: .
CDR3aa: CASSLAGTTEAFF
CDR3nt: TGCGCCAGCAGCTTGGCCGGGACCACTGAAGCTTTCTTT

v_gene: TRBV6-5
d_gene: TRBD1
j_gene: TRBJ2-7
abundance: .
CDR3aa: CASSRGSSGGYEQYF
CDR3nt: TGTGCCAGCAGTCGCGGGTCCTCAGGGGGCTACGAGCAGTACTTC

v_gene: TRBV29-1
d_gene: .
j_gene: TRBJ1-1
abundance: .
CDR3aa: CSVEQVLNTEAFF
CDR3nt: TGCAGCGTAGAACAGGTCTTGAACACTGAAGCTTTCTTT

v_gene: TRBV5-1
d_gene: TRBD1
j_gene: TRBJ2-6
abundance: .
CDR3aa: CASSRGARTGTFSGANVLTF
CDR3nt: TGCGCCAGCAGCCGGGGTGCAAGGACAGGTACCTTCTCTGGGGCCAACGTCCTGACTTTC

v_gene: TRBV5-1
d_gene: TRBD2
j_gene: TRBJ2-1
abundance: .
CDR3aa: CASSPGGAREQFF
CDR3nt: TGCGCCAGCAGCCCGGGGGGGGCCCGAGAGCAGTTCTTC

v_gene: TRBV5-5
d_gene: TRBD1
j_gene: TRBJ2-7
abundance: .
CDR3aa: CASSSSGTGVNEQYF
CDR3nt: TGTGCCAGCAGCTCCTCGGGGACAGGGGTCAACGAGCAGTACTTC

v_gene: TRBV19
d_gene: .
j_gene: TRBJ1-1
abundance: .
CDR3aa: CASSPPNPLEFGGRGIRYTEAFF
CDR3nt: TGTGCCAGTAGTCCCCCGAATCCCTTAGAGTTCGGGGGAAGGGGGATAAGGTACACTGAAGCTTTCTTT

v_gene: TRBV4-1
d_gene: TRBD1
j_gene: TRBJ2-2
abundance: .
CDR3aa: CASSQPGQKNTGELFF
CDR3nt: TGCGCCAGCAGCCAACCGGGACAGAAGAACACCGGGGAGCTGTTTTTT

v_gene: TRBV11-2
d_gene: .
j_gene: TRBJ1-4
abundance: .
CDR3aa: CASSGGRGEKLFF
CDR3nt: TGTGCCAGCAGCGGGGGACGCGGGGAAAAACTGTTTTTT

v_gene: TRBV10-3
d_gene: .
j_gene: TRBJ1-5
abundance: .
CDR3aa: CAITPAGGNQPQHF
CDR3nt: TGTGCCATCACCCCCGCGGGGGGTAATCAGCCCCAGCATTTT

v_gene: TRBV10-3
d_gene: .
j_gene: TRBJ1-1
abundance: .
CDR3aa: CAIRGGSTEAFF
CDR3nt: TGTGCCATCAGAGGTGGGAGCACTGAAGCTTTCTTT

v_gene: TRBV4-1
d_gene: .
j_gene: TRBJ1-3
abundance: .
CDR3aa: CASSQTAVSGNTIYF
CDR3nt: TGCGCCAGCAGCCAGACGGCAGTCTCTGGAAACACCATATATTTT

v_gene: TRBV7-2
d_gene: .
j_gene: TRBJ2-7
abundance: .
CDR3aa: CASSLRKASYEQYF
CDR3nt: TGTGCCAGCAGCTTAAGAAAGGCTTCGTACGAGCAGTACTTC

v_gene: TRBV9
d_gene: .
j_gene: TRBJ1-2
abundance: .
CDR3aa: CASSASGNTRGMYGYTF
CDR3nt: TGTGCCAGCAGCGCTTCCGGGAACACACGGGGGATGTATGGCTACACCTTC

v_gene: TRBV10-3
d_gene: .
j_gene: TRBJ2-7
abundance: .
CDR3aa: CAISDRRRQPHEQYF
CDR3nt: TGTGCCATCAGTGATAGGAGGAGACAGCCTCACGAGCAGTACTTC

v_gene: TRBV27
d_gene: TRBD1
j_gene: TRBJ1-1
abundance: .
CDR3aa: CASSSGQGSTEAFF
CDR3nt: TGTGCCAGCAGTTCCGGACAGGGGTCCACTGAAGCTTTCTTT

v_gene: TRBV6-5
d_gene: TRBD1
j_gene: TRBJ2-7
abundance: .
CDR3aa: CASSAQGAYEQYF
CDR3nt: TGTGCCAGCAGTGCCCAGGGGGCCTACGAGCAGTACTTC

v_gene: TRBV18
d_gene: .
j_gene: TRBJ2-3
abundance: .
CDR3aa: CASSSLRAGPSTDTQYF
CDR3nt: TGTGCCAGCTCATCCCTCAGGGCCGGGCCTAGCACAGATACGCAGTATTTT

v_gene: TRBV7-9
d_gene: .
j_gene: TRBJ2-7
abundance: .
CDR3aa: CASSLAGHQSYEQYF
CDR3nt: TGTGCCAGCAGCTTAGCTGGACACCAGAGCTACGAGCAGTACTTC

v_gene: TRBV6-5
d_gene: TRBD1
j_gene: TRBJ1-1
abundance: .
CDR3aa: CASSSGQGGAEAFF
CDR3nt: TGTGCCAGCAGCTCGGGACAGGGGGGGGCTGAAGCTTTCTTT

v_gene: TRBV11-2
d_gene: .
j_gene: TRBJ2-7
abundance: .
CDR3aa: CASSARKQGYEQYF
CDR3nt: TGTGCCAGCAGCGCCAGAAAACAGGGCTACGAGCAGTACTTC

v_gene: TRBV19
d_gene: TRBD2
j_gene: TRBJ2-3
abundance: .
CDR3aa: CASSIDLLAGRSDTQYF
CDR3nt: TGTGCCAGTAGTATAGATCTACTAGCGGGGCGATCAGATACGCAGTATTTT

v_gene: TRBV6-6
d_gene: TRBD2
j_gene: TRBJ2-5
abundance: .
CDR3aa: CASSPRGAGGRETQYF
CDR3nt: TGTGCCAGCAGTCCCCGAGGAGCGGGAGGCCGAGAGACCCAGTACTTC